The 12 T cell receptor beta chains below all came from one sample that was sequenced in a study of blood T cell repertoires in COVID-19. Sequencing was performed with immunoSEQ multiplex PCR; in TCRdb, only in-frame clones are kept and a portion is missing. The sample records around 310,000 clones, 90% being singletons. Input material: peripheral blood. These receptors came from a middle-aged woman with COVID-19, enrolled during active disease.

The V call is TRBV3-1 (or the pseudogene TRBV3-2), the J call TRBJ2-3; maybe TRBD2 (7 bases). The ends were cut back, 0 bases at V and 2 bases at J, with 12 bases in the middle. Germline values: CDR1 LGHDT, CDR2 YNNKEL (reference sequence). The CDR3 extends over 16 amino acids. The chain's CDR3 is CASSQDRRGPTDTQYF. CDR3 coding DNA: TGTGCCAGCAGCCAAGACCGGCGGGGGCCCACAGATACGCAGTATTTT.

The chain combines TRBV19 with TRBJ2-7; maybe TRBD2 (7 bases). Trimming pared 7 bases from V and 3 bases from J, leaving 16 bases between. The germline gives CDR1 LNHDA, CDR2 SQIVND (reference sequence). The CDR3 covers 14 residues. The CDR3 region is CASNLGGANYEQYF. In nucleotides, the CDR3 is TGTGCCAGTAACCTTGGGGGGGCGAACTACGAGCAGTACTTC.

The chain combines TRBV28 with TRBJ2-1; possibly TRBD2 for D (5 bases). Trimming removed 2 bases at V and 8 bases at J, with 7 bases between. The CDR3 contains 12 residues. Germline CDR1 is MDHEN and CDR2 is SYDVKM. The CDR3 sequence is CASSLLAYEQFF. CDR3 DNA: TGTGCCAGCAGTTTACTAGCTTATGAGCAGTTCTTC.

The count of this clone is one. CDR3 protein: CASSRKGTSGGASYNEQFF. CDR3 coding DNA: TGTGCCAGCAGCCGGAAGGGGACTAGCGGGGGGGCGTCCTACAATGAGCAGTTCTTC. The chain uses TRBV3-1 (or the pseudogene TRBV3-2) and TRBJ2-1; 16 nucleotides align to TRBD2. The V and J ends lost 4 bases and 1 base, in that order; junction bases with no gene match: 7. The CDR3 length is 19 residues. Germline V gene lookup returns CDR1 LGHDT and CDR2 YNNKEL (reference sequence).

The CDR3 spells CACTGASYNSPLHF. In nucleotides, the CDR3 is TGTGCCTGCACAGGGGCCTCCTATAATTCACCCCTCCACTTT. The chain joins TRBV30 to TRBJ1-6, with 7 nucleotides matching TRBD1. The germline gives CDR1 GTSNPN, CDR2 SVGIG (reference sequence). J was trimmed by 0 bases and V by 6 bases; bases with no gene match: 2. CDR3 length: 14 amino acids.

The rearrangement joins TRBV12-3 or TRBV12-4 to TRBJ1-2; D perhaps matches TRBD1 (5 bases). This CDR3 is 12 amino acids long. With 5 bases removed from V and 7 bases from J, the gap between germline ends came to 11 bases. CDR3 nucleotide sequence: TGTGCCAGCAGTAAGGGGTTGAGTGGCTACACCTTC. Amino acid sequence: CASSKGLSGYTF.

The V and J genes are TRBV7-9 and TRBJ2-2; D is uncertain. This CDR3 spans 11 amino acids. The V and J ends lost 5 bases and 8 bases respectively, with 6 bases between them. Germline CDR1 and CDR2: SEHNR and FQNEAQ (reference sequence). CDR3: CASSARGELFF. The CDR3 coding sequence is TGTGCCAGCAGCGCCAGGGGGGAGCTGTTTTTT.

The chain is built from TRBV6-5 and TRBJ1-4, with D tentatively TRBD1 (6 bases). The V end was cut by 6 bases, the J end by 7 bases, with 15 bases between. CDR1 MNHEY and CDR2 SVGAGI come from the germline V gene. The CDR3 totals 14 residues. CDR3 nucleotides: TGTGCCAGCAGATTGGGACAACAGAGTGAAAAACTGTTTTTT. As protein: CASRLGQQSEKLFF.

The rearrangement links TRBV30 to TRBJ1-5; TRBD1 is a possible D gene (5 bases). Germline CDR1 and CDR2: GTSNPN and SVGIG (reference sequence). The length of the CDR3 is 16 residues. Trimming took off 3 bases at V and 4 bases at J, with 19 bases between the two ends. CDR3 region: CAWRGAPAASNQPQHF. DNA of the CDR3: TGTGCCTGGAGAGGGGCCCCGGCTGCTAGTAATCAGCCCCAGCATTTT. Drawing the rest from reference TRBV30 and TRBJ1-5, the complete variable domain is SQTIHQWPATLVQPVGSPLSLECTVEGTSNPNLYWYRQAAGRGLQLLFYSVGIGQISSEVPQNLSASRPQDRQFILSSKKLLLSDSGFYLCAWRGAPAASNQPQHFGDGTRLSIL.

The chain joins TRBV6-5 to TRBJ1-4, with 8 bases fitting TRBD1. Germline V gives CDR1 MNHEY, CDR2 SVGAGI. This CDR3 has 15 residues. V shed 4 bases, J shed 7 bases, and the junction held 8 bases outside the gene matches. The CDR3 DNA sequence: TGTGCCAGCAGTTTAACCGGGACAGGTTCTGAAAAACTGTTTTTT. This translates into CASSLTGTGSEKLFF.

The chain has TRBV28 and TRBJ2-7; 7 positions agree with TRBD2. The CDR3 contains 14 residues. Unmatched junction bases numbered 7, after V lost 6 bases and J lost 2 bases. Per the germline V gene, CDR1 is MDHEN and CDR2 is SYDVKM. The CDR3 region has the DNA TGTGCCAGCAGACCTAGCGGAAATACCTACGAGCAGTACTTC. This encodes CASRPSGNTYEQYF.

CDR3 in DNA: TGTGCCAGCAGTAAGGGACAGGGGGGGAACACTGAAGCTTTCTTT. The encoded protein is CASSKGQGGNTEAFF. The gene calls are TRBV6-2 or TRBV6-3 and TRBJ1-1; TRBD1 agrees at 11 bases. The CDR3 covers 15 residues. The V segment lost 5 bases and the J segment 1 base; nucleotides outside the gene matches: 3. Germline V gene lookup returns CDR1 MNHEY and CDR2 SVGEGT.